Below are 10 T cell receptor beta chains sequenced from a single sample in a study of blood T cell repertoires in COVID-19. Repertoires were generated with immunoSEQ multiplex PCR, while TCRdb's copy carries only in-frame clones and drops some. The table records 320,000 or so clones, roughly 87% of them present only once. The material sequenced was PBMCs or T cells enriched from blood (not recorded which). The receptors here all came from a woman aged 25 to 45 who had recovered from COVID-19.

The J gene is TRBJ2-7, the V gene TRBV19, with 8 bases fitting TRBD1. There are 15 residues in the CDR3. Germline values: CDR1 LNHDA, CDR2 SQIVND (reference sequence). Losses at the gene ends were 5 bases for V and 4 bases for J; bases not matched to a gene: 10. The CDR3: CASSLTGDGGYEQYF. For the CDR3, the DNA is TGTGCCAGTAGTCTGACAGGGGATGGTGGTTACGAGCAGTACTTC.

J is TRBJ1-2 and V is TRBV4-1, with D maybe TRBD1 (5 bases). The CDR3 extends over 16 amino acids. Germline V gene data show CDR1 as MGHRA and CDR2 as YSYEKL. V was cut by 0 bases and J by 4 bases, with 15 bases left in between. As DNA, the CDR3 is TGCGCCAGCAGCCAAGATCTAGGCAGGGTGGGCTATGGCTACACCTTC. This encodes CASSQDLGRVGYGYTF.

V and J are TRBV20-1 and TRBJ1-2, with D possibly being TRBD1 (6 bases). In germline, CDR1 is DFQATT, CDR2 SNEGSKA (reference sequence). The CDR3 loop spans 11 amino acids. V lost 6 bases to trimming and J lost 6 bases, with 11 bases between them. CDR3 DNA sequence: TGCAGTGCGACCGGGACACATGGCTACACCTTC. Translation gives CSATGTHGYTF.

As DNA, the CDR3 is TGTGCCAGCAAGAAACAGGGGGCGCTACCGTCACCCCTCCACTTT. Translated: CASKKQGALPSPLHF. The V and J genes are TRBV6-5 and TRBJ1-6, with 9 bases aligning to TRBD1. Per the germline V gene, CDR1 is MNHEY and CDR2 is SVGAGI. This CDR3 is built from 15 residues. The V gene end was trimmed by 7 bases and the J gene end by 10 bases; junction bases not matched to a gene: 11.

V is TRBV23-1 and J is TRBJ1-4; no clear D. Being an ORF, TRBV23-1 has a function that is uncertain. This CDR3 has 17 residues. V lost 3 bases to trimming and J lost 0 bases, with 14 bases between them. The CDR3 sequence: CASSHQSKSATNEKLFF. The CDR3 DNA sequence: TGCGCCAGCAGTCACCAGTCAAAGAGCGCAACTAATGAAAAACTGTTTTTT.

CDR3 loop: CASSFGTALTGELFF. The CDR3 coding sequence is TGTGCCAGCAGCTTCGGGACAGCTCTCACCGGGGAGCTGTTTTTT. The genes are TRBV11-2 and TRBJ2-2; TRBD1 agrees at 7 bases. Germline CDR1 reads SGHAT; CDR2 reads FQNNGV. The CDR3 loop spans 15 amino acids. Germline trimming cut 3 bases from V and 4 bases from J; bases unmatched to any gene: 5.

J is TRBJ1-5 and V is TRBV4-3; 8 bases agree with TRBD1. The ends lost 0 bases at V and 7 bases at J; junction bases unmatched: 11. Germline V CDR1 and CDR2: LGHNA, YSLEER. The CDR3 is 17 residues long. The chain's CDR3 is CASSQDLPGGFGQPQHF. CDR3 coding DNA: TGCGCCAGCAGCCAAGATCTTCCAGGGGGCTTCGGGCAGCCCCAGCATTTT.

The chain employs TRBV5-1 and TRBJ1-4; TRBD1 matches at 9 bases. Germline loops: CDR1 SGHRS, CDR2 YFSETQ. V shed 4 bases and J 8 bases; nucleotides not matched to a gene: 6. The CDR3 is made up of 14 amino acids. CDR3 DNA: TGCGCCAGCAGCCCGGGACAGGGTGGAGAAAAACTGTTTTTT. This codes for CASSPGQGGEKLFF.

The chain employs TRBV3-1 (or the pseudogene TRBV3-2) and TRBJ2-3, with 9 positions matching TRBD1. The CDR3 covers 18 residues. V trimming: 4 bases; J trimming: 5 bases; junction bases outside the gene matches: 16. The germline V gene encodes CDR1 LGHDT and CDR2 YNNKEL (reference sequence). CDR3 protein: CASSLSSLRTGAKDTQYF. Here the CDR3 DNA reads TGTGCCAGCAGCCTATCGAGTCTTCGGACAGGGGCAAAAGATACGCAGTATTTT.

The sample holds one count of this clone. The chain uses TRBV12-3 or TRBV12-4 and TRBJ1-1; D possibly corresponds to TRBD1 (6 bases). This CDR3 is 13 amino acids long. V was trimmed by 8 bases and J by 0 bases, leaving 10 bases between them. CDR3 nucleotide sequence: TGTGCCAGCTGGGACATACTGAACACTGAAGCTTTCTTT. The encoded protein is CASWDILNTEAFF.